The 6 T cell receptor beta chains below all came from one sample that was sequenced in a study of T cell responses to AZD1222 COVID-19 vaccine. The repertoire was sequenced with immunoSEQ multiplex PCR; TCRdb's copy has only in-frame clones and lacks some. The sample has 80,000 to 90,000 clones; roughly 90% are singletons. The sequencing here drew on peripheral blood, taken on day 0 of AZD1222 vaccination. The receptors come from an adult in good health.

This sequence joins TRBV18 and TRBJ1-1, with a possible D match to TRBD1 (5 bases). Trimming pared 1 base from V and 12 bases from J, leaving 21 bases between. Germline CDR1 KGHSH, CDR2 LQKENI. This CDR3 has 15 residues. The CDR3 DNA is TGTGCCAGCTCACCACTAATGACCGTGGGGCAGGCGCCTTTCTTT. Amino acid sequence: CASSPLMTVGQAPFF.

A single count supports this clone. The V and J genes are TRBV5-4 and TRBJ2-1, with D possibly being TRBD2 (5 bases). This CDR3 contains 17 residues. Germline-derived CDR1 and CDR2 are SGHNT and YYREEE (reference sequence). Between the trimmed V and J ends, which lost 0 bases and 0 bases, there was a span of 13 bases. The CDR3 reads CASSLVSGVSSYNEQFF. The CDR3 nucleotides read TGTGCCAGCAGCTTGGTCTCCGGGGTAAGCTCCTACAATGAGCAGTTCTTC.

The genes are TRBV5-1 and TRBJ1-1, with TRBD1 matching 9 bases. The germline CDR1 and CDR2 sequences are SGHRS and YFSETQ. This CDR3 region has 14 residues. V lost 4 bases, J lost 5 bases, and 6 bases stayed unmatched. The chain's CDR3 is CASSPGQGSTEAFF. In nucleotides, the CDR3 is TGCGCCAGCAGCCCGGGACAGGGATCAACTGAAGCTTTCTTT.

V usage is TRBV4-1 and J usage is TRBJ2-7; 7 bases are shared with TRBD1. The CDR3 covers 12 residues. V was clipped by 4 bases and J by 6 bases; unmatched bases: 3. The germline CDR1 and CDR2 sequences are MGHRA and YSYEKL. The CDR3 loop is CASSPTGREQYF. The CDR3 DNA reads TGCGCCAGCAGCCCGACAGGGCGCGAGCAGTACTTC.

The rearrangement links TRBV3-1 (or the pseudogene TRBV3-2) to TRBJ1-6, with D perhaps matching TRBD1 (5 bases). Between the trimmed V and J ends, which lost 1 base and 9 bases, there was a span of 10 bases. From germline, CDR1 is LGHDT and CDR2 YNNKEL (reference sequence). There are 14 residues in the CDR3. The CDR3 DNA follows: TGTGCCAGCAGCCAAGGAGACAGAGGTTCACCCCTCCACTTT. Encoded protein: CASSQGDRGSPLHF.

The gene calls are TRBV18 and TRBJ1-5; D is unresolved. With 4 bases removed from V and 0 bases from J, the gap between germline ends came to 10 bases. This CDR3 is 15 amino acids long. The germline CDR1 and CDR2 sequences are KGHSH and LQKENI. The CDR3 here is CASSLSVPSNQPQHF. The CDR3 DNA reads as TGTGCCAGCTCACTATCCGTCCCTAGCAATCAGCCCCAGCATTTT. The whole variable domain, filled in from reference TRBV18 and TRBJ1-5, reads NAGVMQNPRHLVRRRGQEARLRCSPMKGHSHVYWYRQLPEEGLKFMVYLQKENIIDESGMPKERFSAEFPKEGPSILRIQQVVRGDSAAYFCASSLSVPSNQPQHFGDGTRLSIL.